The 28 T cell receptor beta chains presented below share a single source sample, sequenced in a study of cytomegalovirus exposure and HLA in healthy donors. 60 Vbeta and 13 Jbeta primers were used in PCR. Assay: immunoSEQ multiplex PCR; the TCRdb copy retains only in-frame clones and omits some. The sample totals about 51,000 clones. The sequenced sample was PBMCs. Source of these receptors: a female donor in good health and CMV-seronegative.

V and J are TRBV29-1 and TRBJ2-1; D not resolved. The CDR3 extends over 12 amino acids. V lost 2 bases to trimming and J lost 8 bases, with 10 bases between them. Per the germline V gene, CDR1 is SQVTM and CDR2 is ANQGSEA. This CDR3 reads CSVELGSDEQFF. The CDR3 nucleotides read TGCAGCGTTGAATTAGGCAGCGATGAGCAGTTCTTC.

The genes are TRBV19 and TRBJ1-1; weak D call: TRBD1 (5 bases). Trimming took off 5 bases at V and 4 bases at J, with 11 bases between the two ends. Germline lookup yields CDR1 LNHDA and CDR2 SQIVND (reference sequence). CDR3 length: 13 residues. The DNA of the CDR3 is TGTGCCAGTAGTCCAGGGTTGGGCACTGAAGCTTTCTTT. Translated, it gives CASSPGLGTEAFF.

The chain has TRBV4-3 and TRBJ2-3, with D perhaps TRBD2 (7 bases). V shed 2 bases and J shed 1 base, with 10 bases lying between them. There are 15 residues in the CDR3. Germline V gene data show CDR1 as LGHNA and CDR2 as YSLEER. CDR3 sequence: CASSQKGGGTDTQYF. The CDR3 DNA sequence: TGCGCCAGCAGCCAAAAAGGGGGGGGCACAGATACGCAGTATTTT.

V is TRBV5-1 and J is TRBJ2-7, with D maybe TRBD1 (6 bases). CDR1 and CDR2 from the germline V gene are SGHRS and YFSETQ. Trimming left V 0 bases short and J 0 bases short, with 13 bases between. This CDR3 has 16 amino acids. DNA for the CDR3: TGCGCCAGCAGCTTGGACACAGGGACAACCTCCTACGAGCAGTACTTC. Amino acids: CASSLDTGTTSYEQYF.

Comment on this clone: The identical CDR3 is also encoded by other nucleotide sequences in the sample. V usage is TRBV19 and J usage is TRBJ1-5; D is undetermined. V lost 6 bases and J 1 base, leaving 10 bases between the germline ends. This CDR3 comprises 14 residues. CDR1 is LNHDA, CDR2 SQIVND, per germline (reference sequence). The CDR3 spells CASRRTVSNQPQHF. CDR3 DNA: TGTGCCAGTAGACGGACTGTGAGCAATCAGCCCCAGCATTTT.

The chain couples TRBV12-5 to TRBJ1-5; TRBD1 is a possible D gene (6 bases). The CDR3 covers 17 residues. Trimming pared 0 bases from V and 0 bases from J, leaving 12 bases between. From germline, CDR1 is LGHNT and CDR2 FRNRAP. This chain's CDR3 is CASGLVLGTNSNQPQHF. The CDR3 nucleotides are TGTGCTAGTGGTTTGGTACTGGGGACAAATAGCAATCAGCCCCAGCATTTT.

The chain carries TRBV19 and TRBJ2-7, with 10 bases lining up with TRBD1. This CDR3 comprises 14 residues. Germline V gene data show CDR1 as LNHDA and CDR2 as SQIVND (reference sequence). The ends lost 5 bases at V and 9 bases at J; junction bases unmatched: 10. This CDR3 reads CASSPGQGVFGQYF. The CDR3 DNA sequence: TGTGCCAGTAGTCCCGGACAGGGGGTTTTCGGGCAGTACTTC.

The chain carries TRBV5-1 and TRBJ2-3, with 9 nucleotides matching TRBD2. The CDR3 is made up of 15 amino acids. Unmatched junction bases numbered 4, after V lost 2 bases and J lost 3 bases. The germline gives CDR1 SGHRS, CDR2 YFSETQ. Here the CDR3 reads CASSFSSGITDTQYF. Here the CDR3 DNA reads TGCGCCAGCAGCTTTTCTAGCGGGATAACAGATACGCAGTATTTT.

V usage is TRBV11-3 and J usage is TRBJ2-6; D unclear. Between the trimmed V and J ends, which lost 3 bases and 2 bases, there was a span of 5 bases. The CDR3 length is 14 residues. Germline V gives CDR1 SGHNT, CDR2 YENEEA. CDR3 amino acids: CASSFRTGANVLTF. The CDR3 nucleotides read TGTGCCAGCAGCTTCAGGACTGGGGCCAACGTCCTGACTTTC.

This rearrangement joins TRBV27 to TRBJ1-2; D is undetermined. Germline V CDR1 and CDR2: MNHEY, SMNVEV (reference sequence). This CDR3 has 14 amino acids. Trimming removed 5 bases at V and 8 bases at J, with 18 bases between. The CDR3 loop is CASSPQRTYEGYTF. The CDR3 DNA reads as TGTGCCAGCAGTCCTCAGCGGACCTACGAGGGCTACACCTTC.

As DNA, the CDR3 is TGTGCCAGCAGCTTAAAGCGGGGTAGCACAGATACGCAGTATTTT. Translation: CASSLKRGSTDTQYF. This chain connects TRBV7-3 to TRBJ2-3, with TRBD2 identical over 7 bases. Per the germline V gene, CDR1 is SGHTA and CDR2 is FQGTGA. The CDR3 loop spans 15 amino acids. J gave up 0 bases and V 1 base, and 1 base lay outside the gene matches.

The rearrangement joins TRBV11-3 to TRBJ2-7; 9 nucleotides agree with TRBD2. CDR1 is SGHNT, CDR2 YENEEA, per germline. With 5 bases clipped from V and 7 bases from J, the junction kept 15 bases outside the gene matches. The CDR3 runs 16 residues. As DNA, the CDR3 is TGTGCCAGCAGCCTTACTCTAGCGGGGAGGGCTCGAGAGCAGTACTTC. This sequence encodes CASSLTLAGRAREQYF.

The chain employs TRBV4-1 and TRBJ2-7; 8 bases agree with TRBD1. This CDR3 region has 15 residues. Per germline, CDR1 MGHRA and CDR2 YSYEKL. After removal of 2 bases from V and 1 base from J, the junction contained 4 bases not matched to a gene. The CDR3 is CASSQSGQGSYEQYF. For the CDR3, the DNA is TGCGCCAGCAGCCAAAGTGGACAGGGATCCTACGAGCAGTACTTC.

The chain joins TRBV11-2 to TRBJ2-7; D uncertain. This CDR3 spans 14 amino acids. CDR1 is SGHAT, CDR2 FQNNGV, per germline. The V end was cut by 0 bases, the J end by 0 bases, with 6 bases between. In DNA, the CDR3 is TGTGCCAGCAGCTTAGACAGGTACTCCTACGAGCAGTACTTC. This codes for CASSLDRYSYEQYF.

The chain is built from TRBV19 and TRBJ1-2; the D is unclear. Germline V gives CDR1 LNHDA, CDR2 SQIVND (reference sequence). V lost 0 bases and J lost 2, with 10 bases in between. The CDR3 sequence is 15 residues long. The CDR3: CASSIDPPGNYGYTF. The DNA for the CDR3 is TGTGCCAGTAGTATAGACCCCCCGGGGAACTATGGCTACACCTTC. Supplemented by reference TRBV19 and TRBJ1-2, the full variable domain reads DGGITQSPKYLFRKEGQNVTLSCEQNLNHDAMYWYRQDPGQGLRLIYYSQIVNDFQKGDIAEGYSVSREKKESFPLTVTSAQKNPTAFYLCASSIDPPGNYGYTFGSGTRLTVV.

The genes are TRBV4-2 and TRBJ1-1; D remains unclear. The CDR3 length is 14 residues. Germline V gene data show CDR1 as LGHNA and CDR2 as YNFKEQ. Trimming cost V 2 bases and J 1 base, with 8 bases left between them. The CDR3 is CASSQPRQNTEAFF. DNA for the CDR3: TGTGCCAGCAGCCAACCCCGACAGAACACTGAAGCTTTCTTT.

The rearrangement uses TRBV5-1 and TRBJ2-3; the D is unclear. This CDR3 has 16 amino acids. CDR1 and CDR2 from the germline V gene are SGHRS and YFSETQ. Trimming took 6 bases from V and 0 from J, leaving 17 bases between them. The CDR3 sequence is CASTLADFSSTDTQYF. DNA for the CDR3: TGCGCCAGCACCTTAGCTGACTTCTCTAGCACAGATACGCAGTATTTT.

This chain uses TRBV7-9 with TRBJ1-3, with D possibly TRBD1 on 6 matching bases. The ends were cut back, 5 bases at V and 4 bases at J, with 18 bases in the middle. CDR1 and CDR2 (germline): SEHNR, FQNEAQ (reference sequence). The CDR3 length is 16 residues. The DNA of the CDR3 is TGTGCCAGCAGCCACCTAGGGGGGGCCTCCGGAAACACCATATATTTT. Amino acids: CASSHLGGASGNTIYF. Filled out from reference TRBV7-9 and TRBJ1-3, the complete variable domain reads DTGVSQNPRHKITKRGQNVTFRCDPISEHNRLYWYRQTLGQGPEFLTYFQNEAQLEKSRLLSDRFSAERPKGSFSTLEIQRTEQGDSAMYLCASSHLGGASGNTIYFGEGSWLTVV.

CDR3 coding DNA: TGCGCCAGCAGCCAGGGCTCTGGAAACACCATATATTTT. Protein sequence: CASSQGSGNTIYF. This chain uses TRBV5-1 with TRBJ1-3, with D maybe TRBD1 (5 bases). Trimming removed 4 bases from V and 0 bases from J, with 5 bases in between. This CDR3 comprises 13 residues. The germline CDR1 and CDR2 sequences are SGHRS and YFSETQ.

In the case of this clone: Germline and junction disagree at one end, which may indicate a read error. The CDR3: CASSPPSAASSDNEQFF. The CDR3 coding sequence is TGTGCCAGCTCACCACCTTCCGCAGCGAGCTCCGACAATGAGCAGTTCTTC. The chain is built from TRBV18 and TRBJ2-1, with D hard to call. CDR3 size: 17 residues. Per the germline V gene, CDR1 is KGHSH and CDR2 is LQKENI.

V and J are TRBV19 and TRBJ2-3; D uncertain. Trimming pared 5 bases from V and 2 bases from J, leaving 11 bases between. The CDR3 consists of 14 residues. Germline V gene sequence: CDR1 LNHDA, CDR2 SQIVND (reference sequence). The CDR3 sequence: CASSDRGNTDTQYF. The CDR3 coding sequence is TGTGCCAGTAGTGATCGCGGAAACACAGATACGCAGTATTTT. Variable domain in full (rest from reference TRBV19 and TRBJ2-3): DGGITQSPKYLFRKEGQNVTLSCEQNLNHDAMYWYRQDPGQGLRLIYYSQIVNDFQKGDIAEGYSVSREKKESFPLTVTSAQKNPTAFYLCASSDRGNTDTQYFGPGTRLTVL.

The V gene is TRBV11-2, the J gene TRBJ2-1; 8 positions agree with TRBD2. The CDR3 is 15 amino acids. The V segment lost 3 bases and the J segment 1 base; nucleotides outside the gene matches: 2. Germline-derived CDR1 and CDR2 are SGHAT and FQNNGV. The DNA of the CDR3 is TGTGCCAGCAGCTTGAGCGGGGGATCCTACAATGAGCAGTTCTTC. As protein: CASSLSGGSYNEQFF. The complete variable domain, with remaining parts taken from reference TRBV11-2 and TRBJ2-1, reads EAGVAQSPRYKIIEKRQSVAFWCNPISGHATLYWYQQILGQGPKLLIQFQNNGVVDDSQLPKDRFSAERLKGVDSTLKIQPAKLEDSAVYLCASSLSGGSYNEQFFGPGTRLTVL.

The CDR3 loop is CSVFMTSFNEQFF. The CDR3 DNA is TGCAGCGTCTTTATGACTAGTTTCAATGAGCAGTTCTTC. This sequence joins TRBV29-1 and TRBJ2-1, with TRBD2 as a possible D gene (6 bases). The CDR3 length is 13 residues. Germline V lookup: CDR1 SQVTM, CDR2 ANQGSEA. Trimming left V 6 bases short and J 6 bases short, with 15 bases between.

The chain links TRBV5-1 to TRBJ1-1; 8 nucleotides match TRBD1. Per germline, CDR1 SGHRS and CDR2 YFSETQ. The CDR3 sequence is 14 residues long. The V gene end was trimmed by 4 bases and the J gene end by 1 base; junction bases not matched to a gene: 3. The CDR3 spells CASSAGQENTEAFF. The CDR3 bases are TGCGCCAGCAGCGCGGGACAGGAGAACACTGAAGCTTTCTTT.

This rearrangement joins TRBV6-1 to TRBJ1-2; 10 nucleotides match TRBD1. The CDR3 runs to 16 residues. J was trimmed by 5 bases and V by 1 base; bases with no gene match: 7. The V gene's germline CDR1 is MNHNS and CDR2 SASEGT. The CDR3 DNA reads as TGTGCCAGCAGTGAAGGCCGACAGGGGGCTAGATATGGCTACACCTTC. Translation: CASSEGRQGARYGYTF.

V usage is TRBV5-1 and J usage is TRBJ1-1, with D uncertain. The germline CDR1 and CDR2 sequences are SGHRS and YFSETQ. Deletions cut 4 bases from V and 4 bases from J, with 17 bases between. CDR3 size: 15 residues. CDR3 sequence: CASSAPRGGVTEAFF. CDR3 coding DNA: TGCGCCAGCAGCGCCCCCCGGGGAGGAGTCACTGAAGCTTTCTTT.

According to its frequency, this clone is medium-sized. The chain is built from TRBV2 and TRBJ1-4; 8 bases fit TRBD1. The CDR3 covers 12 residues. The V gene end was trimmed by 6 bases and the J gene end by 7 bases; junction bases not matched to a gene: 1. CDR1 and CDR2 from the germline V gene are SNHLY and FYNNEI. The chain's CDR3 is CASRGTGEKLFF. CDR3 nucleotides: TGTGCCAGCAGAGGGACAGGTGAAAAACTGTTTTTT. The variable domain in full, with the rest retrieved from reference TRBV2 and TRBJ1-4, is EPEVTQTPSHQVTQMGQEVILRCVPISNHLYFYWYRQILGQKVEFLVSFYNNEISEKSEIFDDQFSVERPDGSNFTLKIRSTKLEDSAMYFCASRGTGEKLFFGSGTQLSVL.

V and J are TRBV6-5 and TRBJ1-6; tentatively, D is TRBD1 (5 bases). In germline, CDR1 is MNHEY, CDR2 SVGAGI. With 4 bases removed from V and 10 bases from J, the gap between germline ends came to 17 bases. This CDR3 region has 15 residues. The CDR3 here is CASSSVERGRSPLHF. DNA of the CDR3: TGTGCCAGCAGTTCCGTGGAAAGGGGTCGATCACCCCTCCACTTT.